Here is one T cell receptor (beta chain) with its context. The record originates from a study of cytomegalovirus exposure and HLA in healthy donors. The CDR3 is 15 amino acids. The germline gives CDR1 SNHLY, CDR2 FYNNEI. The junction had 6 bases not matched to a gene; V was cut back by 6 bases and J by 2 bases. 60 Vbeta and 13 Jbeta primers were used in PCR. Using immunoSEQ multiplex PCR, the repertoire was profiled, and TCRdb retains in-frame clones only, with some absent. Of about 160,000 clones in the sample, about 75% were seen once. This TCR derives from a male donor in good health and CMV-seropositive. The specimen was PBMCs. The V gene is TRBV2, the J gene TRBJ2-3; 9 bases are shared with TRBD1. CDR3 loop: CASRGDRVDTDTQYF. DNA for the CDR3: TGTGCCAGCAGAGGGGACAGGGTAGACACAGATACGCAGTATTTT.